A selection of T cell receptor beta chains follows, all from one sample in a study of graft-versus-host responses after intestinal transplantation. Clones were sequenced by immunoSEQ multiplex PCR, and TCRdb holds only the in-frame ones, with some missing. In the table there are under 150,000 clones, about 95% of which are singletons. Their target antigens are unknown. This specimen consisted of unstimulated CD8+ T cells sorted from spleen or lymph node cells, obtained before intestinal transplant. Receptors were obtained from a human donor who received an intestinal transplant. Both conserved end residues are part of each CDR3. Fields, in order: V gene, J gene, CDR3 protein.

>TRBV30|TRBJ1-1
CAWSVVAGTEAFF
>TRBV28|TRBJ1-1
CASSLWGAEAFF
>TRBV30|TRBJ1-2
CAWISGSYGYTF
>TRBV2|TRBJ2-4
CASSRPGTGVHIQYF
>TRBV7-7|TRBJ2-7
CASSLDGSYEQYF
>TRBV7-8|TRBJ2-7
CASKEGPVPEQYF
>TRBV28|TRBJ2-3
CASRIFSGSGDTQYF
>TRBV6-5|TRBJ1-2
CASSYSDRNNYGYTF
>TRBV18|TRBJ2-7
CASSPSGTSGSFTYEQYF
>TRBV6-1|TRBJ2-7
CASSEAVRTGGSEQYF
>TRBV5-1|TRBJ2-1
CASSLTSGPYNEQFF
>TRBV6-5|TRBJ2-1
CASSMGQGIGNEQFF
>TRBV30|TRBJ2-7
CAWSTWDHSYEQYF
>TRBV9|TRBJ2-3
CASSLPIAGESTDTQYF
>TRBV5-5|TRBJ2-7
CASSFILGGPYEQYF
>TRBV29-1|TRBJ2-5
CSVEGYGNGETQYF
>TRBV27|TRBJ2-2
CASSLSPTGNTGELFF
>TRBV5-6|TRBJ1-4
CASSWGTPVNEKLFF
>TRBV11-1|TRBJ1-6
CASSFGQGTPLHF
>TRBV25-1|TRBJ1-1
CASGTGQGGTEAFF
>TRBV19|TRBJ2-3
CASSIPSSGRPRETQYF
>TRBV15|TRBJ1-5
CATSRVSGGNQPQHF
>TRBV28|TRBJ2-1
CASSLGQGVRNEQFF
>TRBV2|TRBJ1-2
CASRHRGLDGYTF
>TRBV19|TRBJ2-3
CASSIGGGFTDTQYF
>TRBV6-5|TRBJ1-1
CASSYRPDTTEAFF
>TRBV10-2|TRBJ2-7
CASSESRVKLSYEQYF
>TRBV28|TRBJ1-1
CASTVGATEAFF
>TRBV6-5|TRBJ1-2
CASSIHQNYGYTF
>TRBV5-1|TRBJ2-3
CASSTGTASTDTQYF
>TRBV6-6|TRBJ2-3
CASSYSNLADTQYF
>TRBV2|-
CASSEDGEYYEQYF
>TRBV28|-
CASRERGGSTYEQYF
>TRBV13|TRBJ2-7
CASSEAGTGFYEQYF
>TRBV11-3|TRBJ2-1
CASSPGGVTRNEQFF
>TRBV27|TRBJ2-7
CASSLSRRVYEQYF